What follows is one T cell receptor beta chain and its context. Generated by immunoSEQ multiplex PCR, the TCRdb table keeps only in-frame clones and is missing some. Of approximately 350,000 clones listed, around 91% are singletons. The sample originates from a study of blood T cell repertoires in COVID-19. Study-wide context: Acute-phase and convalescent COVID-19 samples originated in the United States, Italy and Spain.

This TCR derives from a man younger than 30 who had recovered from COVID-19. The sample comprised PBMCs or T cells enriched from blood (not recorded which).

The CDR3 bases are TGTGCCAGCCAACCGGGACAGAATAATTCACCCCTCCACTTT. Amino acids: CASQPGQNNSPLHF. The chain links TRBV19 to TRBJ1-6, with 7 bases aligning to TRBD1. The V gene end was trimmed by 9 bases and the J gene end by 5 bases; junction bases not matched to a gene: 7. Germline CDR1 is LNHDA and CDR2 is SQIVND (reference sequence). The CDR3 sequence is 14 residues long.